Presented here are 26 T cell receptor beta chains from one specimen sequenced in a study of molecular identifiers for immune sequencing clone quantification. Via MiXCR, TCRdb re-called the PCR reads, giving one row per CDR3 protein. The sample includes about 630,000 distinct CDR3 sequences, around 25% of them seen just once. The sequenced sample consisted of naive CD8+ T cells from blood, with Jurkat cell RNA spiked in. Subset: FACS-sorted CD8+CD4-CCR7+CD45RA+ naive T cells. These receptors were collected from a human donor in good health. Some libraries in this study had Jurkat cell RNA spiked in.

Concerning this clonotype itself: The CDR3 ends on some other residue instead of the conserved phenylalanine or tryptophan, so this is likely a read error. The genes are TRBV15 and TRBJ2-5, with 11 bases that match TRBD1. CDR1 LNHNV and CDR2 YYDKDF come from the germline V gene (reference sequence). J lost 1 base, V lost 1 base, and 2 bases had no gene match. The CDR3 loop spans 16 amino acids. The CDR3 loop is CATSRVGTGGQETQYL. DNA of the CDR3: TGTGCCACCAGCAGAGTTGGGACAGGGGGCCAAGAGACCCAGTACCTC.

The sample holds one count of this clonotype. This may be a read error: a much more frequent sequence differs by one nucleotide. The chain employs TRBV27 and TRBJ2-1; the D is unclear. The CDR3 covers 12 residues. V was trimmed by 6 bases and J by 12 bases, leaving 15 bases between them. Per germline, CDR1 MNHEY and CDR2 SMNVEV (reference sequence). The CDR3 coding sequence is TGTGCCAGCAGCAGTTTATCCGAGGCGCAGTTCTTC. Protein: CASSSLSEAQFF.

Ten or more counts support this clonotype. The chain recombines TRBV28 with TRBJ2-6; a possible D gene is TRBD1 (6 bases). Germline V gives CDR1 MDHEN, CDR2 SYDVKM. The CDR3 has 16 residues. Trimming removed 6 bases from V and 1 base from J, with 13 bases in between. CDR3 amino acids: CASSPRQASGANVLTF. CDR3 coding DNA: TGTGCCAGCAGCCCTAGACAGGCTTCTGGGGCCAACGTCCTGACTTTC.

The J gene is TRBJ2-5, the V gene TRBV18, with D perhaps TRBD2 (5 bases). The V gene's germline CDR1 is KGHSH and CDR2 LQKENI. V was clipped by 5 bases and J by 2 bases, with 15 bases between them. There are 15 residues in the CDR3. CDR3 nucleotide sequence: TGTGCCAGCTCAGACACGGGTCGGGGACAAGAGACCCAGTACTTC. Residues: CASSDTGRGQETQYF.

DNA of the CDR3: TGTGCCAGCAGCTTATTGGCGAGGGGGCCAGAGACCCAGTACTTC. This sequence encodes CASSLLARGPETQYF. The chain recombines TRBV11-2 with TRBJ2-5, with TRBD1 identical over 7 bases. This CDR3 has 15 residues. V lost 2 bases and J lost 4; bases outside the gene matches: 7. Germline CDR1 SGHAT, CDR2 FQNNGV. The complete variable domain, with remaining parts taken from reference TRBV11-2 and TRBJ2-5, reads EAGVAQSPRYKIIEKRQSVAFWCNPISGHATLYWYQQILGQGPKLLIQFQNNGVVDDSQLPKDRFSAERLKGVDSTLKIQPAKLEDSAVYLCASSLLARGPETQYFGPGTRLLVL.

This clonotype appeared a few times. The rearrangement uses TRBV4-3 and TRBJ2-7; 8 bases fit TRBD2. Germline V gene lookup returns CDR1 LGHNA and CDR2 YSLEER. Trimming took 0 bases from V and 2 from J; bases not matched to a gene: 9. The length of the CDR3 is 17 residues. This chain's CDR3 is CASSQDLRPAGAYEQYF. The CDR3, as DNA: TGCGCCAGCAGCCAAGATCTGCGTCCAGCGGGAGCCTACGAGCAGTACTTC.

The chain joins TRBV13 to TRBJ1-1, with D unclear. Germline CDR1 reads PRHDT; CDR2 reads FYEKMQ (reference sequence). The V end lost 2 bases, the J end lost 1 base, and 5 bases lay between the germline ends. This CDR3 is built from 13 residues. The DNA of the CDR3 is TGTGCCAGCAGCTTAACTAAGAACACTGAAGCTTTCTTT. Its protein is CASSLTKNTEAFF.

As to this clonotype: A much larger clone differs from this one at a single base, so this may be a read error. The V gene is TRBV25-1, the J gene TRBJ2-7, with 9 nucleotides matching TRBD2. The germline V gene encodes CDR1 MGHDK and CDR2 SYGVNS. The CDR3 totals 18 residues. CDR3 bases: TGTGCCAGCAGTCTCCCCGGGCCGAGCGGGGGGATTGCCTACGAGCAGTGCTTC. Translation: CASSLPGPSGGIAYEQCF.

This clonotype was counted ten times or more. V is TRBV7-6 and J is TRBJ1-1; perhaps TRBD1 as D (5 bases). The germline CDR1 and CDR2 sequences are SGHVS and FNYEAQ. V lost 6 bases and J lost 2, with 10 bases in between. This CDR3 spans 13 amino acids. CDR3 residues: CASSRGVNTEAFF. In DNA, the CDR3 is TGTGCCAGCAGTCGGGGGGTAAACACTGAAGCTTTCTTT.

This clonotype was counted between two and nine times. The chain carries TRBV20-1 and TRBJ2-1; 14 bases agree with TRBD2. The trim removed 3 bases at V and 4 bases at J, leaving 11 bases unmatched. Germline CDR1 reads DFQATT; CDR2 reads SNEGSKA (reference sequence). This CDR3 contains 18 residues. The CDR3 protein is CSASLGLAGGNQYNEQFF. DNA of the CDR3: TGCAGTGCTAGTCTCGGACTAGCGGGGGGAAATCAATACAATGAGCAGTTCTTC.

With respect to this clonotype: The junction and the germline gene differ at one end; a read error may be behind it. The rearrangement joins TRBV6-5 to TRBJ1-1; no clear D gene. The CDR3 covers 12 residues. CDR1 is MNHEY, CDR2 SVGAGI, per germline. The CDR3: CASRQMNTEALF. CDR3 sequence (DNA): TGTGCCAGCAGACAGATGAACACTGAAGCTCTCTTT.

The chain links TRBV20-1 to TRBJ1-5, with D uncertain. Per the germline V gene, CDR1 is DFQATT and CDR2 is SNEGSKA (reference sequence). Trimming cost V 3 bases and J 5 bases, with 14 bases left between them. The CDR3 length is 14 residues. CDR3 nucleotide sequence: TGCAGTGCTAGCCCCGCGGGTCATTATCAGCCCCAGCATTTT. Translation: CSASPAGHYQPQHF.

This clonotype was counted at least ten times. The chain links TRBV29-1 to TRBJ2-7; D gene unclear. Germline V lookup: CDR1 SQVTM, CDR2 ANQGSEA. The CDR3 consists of 11 residues. Trimming left V 4 bases short and J 3 bases short, with 7 bases between. As DNA, the CDR3 is TGCAGCGTTGCCGAGGACTACGAGCAGTACTTC. Protein: CSVAEDYEQYF.

This clonotype was found many times. V usage is TRBV7-2 and J usage is TRBJ2-7; D is undetermined. Germline V CDR1 and CDR2: SGHTA, FQGNSA. There are 14 residues in the CDR3. V lost 3 bases, J lost 0 bases, and 9 bases lay in between. As DNA, the CDR3 is TGTGCCAGCAGCTTCGACCCGAGCTCCTACGAGCAGTACTTC. This encodes CASSFDPSSYEQYF.

V usage is TRBV24-1 and J usage is TRBJ2-2, with D hard to call. Trimming left V 1 base short and J 2 bases short, with 7 bases between. Germline V gene data show CDR1 as KGHDR and CDR2 as SFDVKD. The CDR3 runs to 15 residues. This CDR3 reads CATSDLSLNTGELFF. The CDR3 DNA is TGTGCCACCAGTGATTTATCTCTTAACACCGGGGAGCTGTTTTTT.

This clonotype occurred many times. V and J are TRBV5-6 and TRBJ2-3; possible D gene TRBD1, 6 bases. The V and J ends lost 0 bases and 6 bases respectively, with 14 bases between them. CDR3 size: 15 residues. CDR1 and CDR2 (germline): SGHDT, YYEEEE. The DNA of the CDR3 is TGTGCCAGCAGCTTGGAGGGCAGGGGAGCGGATACGCAGTATTTT. This codes for CASSLEGRGADTQYF.

In this sample, this clonotype turned up a few times. A much larger clone sits a single nucleotide away, making a read error possible. The CDR3 bases are TGTGCCAGCAGCGTCGGGGCTGTCTACGAGCAGTACTTC. Encoded protein: CASSVGAVYEQYF. The V gene is TRBV5-4, the J gene TRBJ2-7; D may be TRBD1 or TRBD2 (5 bases each). This CDR3 comprises 13 residues. V was trimmed by 4 bases and J by 3 bases, leaving 11 bases between them. Germline lookup yields CDR1 SGHNT and CDR2 YYREEE (reference sequence).

The table lists this clonotype with a few counts. The genes are TRBV19 and TRBJ2-7; D may correspond to TRBD1 or TRBD2 (5 bases each). Germline V gene lookup returns CDR1 LNHDA and CDR2 SQIVND (reference sequence). The CDR3 extends over 13 amino acids. V was shortened by 5 bases and J by 6 bases, with 14 bases between the two germline ends. CDR3 bases: TGTGCCAGTAGTGTCGGTGGGGCGGGCGAGCAGTACTTC. It yields the protein CASSVGGAGEQYF.

This clonotype came up once. The junction departs from germline at one end; a sequencing error may be responsible. This chain links TRBV3-1 with TRBJ2-2; D possibly corresponds to TRBD2 (5 bases). The CDR3 covers 19 residues. Per the germline V gene, CDR1 is LGHDT and CDR2 is YNNKEL (reference sequence). CDR3 DNA: TGTGCCAGCAGCCAAGCGTTTTACATAGGAGGAGCGAACACCGGGGAGCCGTTTTTT. Translation gives CASSQAFYIGGANTGEPFF.

At least ten counts were recorded for this clonotype. V gene TRBV4-1 combines with J gene TRBJ1-3; no clear D gene. The CDR3 has 15 amino acids. The V gene lost 1 base and the J gene lost 0 bases, with 7 bases spanning the gap. Per the germline V gene, CDR1 is MGHRA and CDR2 is YSYEKL. For the CDR3, the DNA is TGCGCCAGCAGCCAAGTTTGGGTCTCTGGAAACACCATATATTTT. Residues: CASSQVWVSGNTIYF.

On this clonotype: A clone one base away is much larger, so this may be a read error. The rearrangement uses TRBV7-6 and TRBJ2-3, with 13 bases matching TRBD2. The CDR3 has 17 amino acids. Germline lookup yields CDR1 SGHVS and CDR2 FNYEAQ. The CDR3 nucleotides read TGTGCCAGCAGCATACAACTAGCGGGGGGGCGGCCAGATGCGCAGTATTTT. Translation gives CASSIQLAGGRPDAQYF.

The rearrangement joins TRBV12-3 or TRBV12-4 to TRBJ2-1, with 10 bases fitting TRBD2. With V trimmed by 6 bases and J by 6 bases, 8 bases remained unmatched. This CDR3 comprises 15 residues. DNA for the CDR3: TGTGCCAGCAGCCGGAGCGGGAGGGCGGGCAATGAGCAGTTCTTC. This translates into CASSRSGRAGNEQFF.

This clonotype was seen ten or more times. The rearrangement uses TRBV13 and TRBJ2-1, with D maybe TRBD1 (5 bases). Trimming stripped 0 bases from V and 14 bases from J, with 8 bases between. Looked up from germline, CDR1 is PRHDT and CDR2 is FYEKMQ (reference sequence). CDR3 length: 11 residues. Written as DNA, the CDR3 is TGTGCCAGCAGCTTAGGCCCAGGGAAGTTCTTC. This translates into CASSLGPGKFF.

This clonotype was found a few times. This chain joins TRBV4-3 and TRBJ2-1; TRBD1 might be the D (5 bases). The germline V gene has CDR1 LGHNA and CDR2 YSLEER. The CDR3 covers 13 residues. Trimming removed 1 base at V and 5 bases at J, with 6 bases between. CDR3 coding DNA: TGCGCCAGCAGCCAAGTGGGGCACAATGAGCAGTTCTTC. It is translated as CASSQVGHNEQFF.

The chain recombines TRBV20-1 with TRBJ1-5; possible D gene TRBD1, 6 bases. V was pared by 3 bases and J by 6 bases, with 18 bases between. The CDR3 contains 15 residues. Germline CDR1 is DFQATT and CDR2 is SNEGSKA (reference sequence). For the CDR3, the DNA is TGCAGTGCTAGCCCATTAGGGGGAGCTAGTCAGCCCCAGCATTTT. As protein: CSASPLGGASQPQHF.

This clonotype was observed many times. The rearrangement joins TRBV30 to TRBJ2-1, with D uncertain. From germline, CDR1 is GTSNPN and CDR2 SVGIG (reference sequence). V lost 0 bases and J 3 bases, leaving 6 bases between the germline ends. This CDR3 contains 13 residues. The CDR3, as DNA: TGTGCCTGGAGTGTAGCCAACTACAATGAGCAGTTCTTC. Translated: CAWSVANYNEQFF.